This T cell receptor (beta chain) originates from a study of cytomegalovirus exposure and HLA in healthy donors. Study conclusions and caveats: In an earlier analysis, about 87% or about 30%: the productive usage of most TCR beta V segments. A later analysis found common viral pathogens apparently linked to several of the most significant clusters. A missense DCLRE1C variant was associated with V- and J-gene trimming of TCR beta chains in a later analysis, and an independent cohort replicated the association. Cytomegalovirus-associated status was assigned to more than 150 TCR beta chains.

The V gene lost 5 bases and the J gene lost 7 bases, with 11 bases spanning the gap. Germline CDR1 and CDR2: SGHNT and YENEEA. This CDR3 spans 13 amino acids. 60 Vbeta and 13 Jbeta primers were used in PCR. Some clones are missing from TCRdb's copy, which holds only in-frame ones; the method was immunoSEQ multiplex PCR. This table holds roughly 220,000 clones, under 70% found once. Comment on this clone: The antigen is not known.

The source is a man aged 35 to 55 in good health and CMV-seropositive. The rearrangement joins TRBV11-3 to TRBJ2-2; tentative D call: TRBD2 (6 bases). The sequencing sample was made of PBMCs. This CDR3 reads CASSLTGDGELFF. Here the CDR3 DNA reads TGTGCCAGCAGCCTAACGGGAGACGGGGAGCTGTTTTTT.